This T cell receptor (beta chain) was observed in a study of molecular identifiers for immune sequencing clone quantification. The CDR3 is 12 residues long. V shed 4 bases and J 7 bases; nucleotides not matched to a gene: 6. Germline V lookup: CDR1 SQVTM, CDR2 ANQGSEA. Regarding the study as a whole: Over 97% of effector molecules, yet under 1% of naive-cell molecules, were held by clones above 20 RNA copies.

Previously published methods and listed TCR primers were used for the bulk TCR libraries. TCRdb reprocessed the PCR reads with MiXCR, giving one entry per CDR3 protein. The data show 250,000 to 350,000 distinct CDR3 sequences, around a fifth seen once. This clonotype occurred a few times. Its antigen remains unidentified. The sequenced sample was naive CD8+ T cells from blood, with Jurkat cell RNA spiked in. Stated subset: FACS-sorted CD8+CD4-CCR7+CD45RA+ naive T cells. V is TRBV29-1 and J is TRBJ1-2; 7 bases map to TRBD1. The sequence derives from a human donor in good health. Some libraries in this study had Jurkat cell RNA spiked in. Written as DNA, the CDR3 is TGCAGCGTTGGGACAGGTTTGTCTGGCTACACCTTC. It encodes CSVGTGLSGYTF.